Presented here are 24 T cell receptor beta chains from one specimen sequenced in a study of glioma-infiltrating T cells. The iRepertoire nested amplicon-rescue multiplex PCR amplified TCR alpha and beta CDR3s from RNA. TCRdb ran MiXCR on the multiplex PCR reads and lists one entry per CDR3 protein. The repertoire holds a few hundred thousand distinct CDR3 sequences, roughly two fifths seen once, with around 12% in the top ten. Sample: glioma tissue, nonneoplastic brain tissue, or PBMCs (not recorded which). The receptors shown here come from a human donor with low-grade glioma or glioblastoma, undergoing nonglioma brain surgery, or in good health (not recorded which).

The rearrangement joins TRBV4-1 to TRBJ2-1, with 8 bases aligning to TRBD2. Trimming took 0 bases from V and 7 from J; bases not matched to a gene: 8. The CDR3 totals 16 residues. Germline loops: CDR1 MGHRA, CDR2 YSYEKL. CDR3 nucleotides: TGCGCCAGCAGCCAAGATGACGGGGGGGGGAGGAATGAGCAGTTCTTC. Translation gives CASSQDDGGGRNEQFF.

The chain is built from TRBV10-3 and TRBJ2-5; 11 bases map to TRBD2. The V and J ends lost 5 bases and 4 bases, in that order; junction bases with no gene match: 9. CDR1 is ENHRY and CDR2 is SYGVKD in the germline V gene. CDR3 length: 16 amino acids. The CDR3 spells CAISRLAGGRGETQYF. The CDR3 DNA reads as TGTGCCATCAGTAGATTAGCGGGAGGGCGCGGAGAGACCCAGTACTTC.

The V call is TRBV20-1, the J call TRBJ1-5; D not certain. V lost 3 bases, J lost 4 bases, and 7 bases lay in between. CDR1 is DFQATT, CDR2 SNEGSKA, per germline (reference sequence). The CDR3 is 12 amino acids. In DNA, the CDR3 is TGCAGTGCTAGTCCAATAAATCAGCCCCAGCATTTT. Translation: CSASPINQPQHF.

This clonotype has a handful of counts. This chain links TRBV6-2 or TRBV6-3 with TRBJ1-1, with 7 bases identical to TRBD1. Unmatched junction bases numbered 6, after V lost 2 bases and J lost 0 bases. CDR3 length: 16 amino acids. Germline V CDR1 and CDR2: MNHEY, SVGEGT. The CDR3 protein is CASSYSQGEMNTEAFF. The CDR3 DNA reads as TGTGCCAGCAGTTACAGCCAGGGGGAGATGAACACTGAAGCTTTCTTT.

The genes are TRBV27 and TRBJ1-1; D is uncertain. Germline lookup yields CDR1 MNHEY and CDR2 SMNVEV (reference sequence). This CDR3 is built from 11 residues. The CDR3 coding sequence is TGTGGGACGGGGAAGACAAGTGAAGCTTTCTTT. Amino acid sequence: CGTGKTSEAFF.

This clonotype was found a few times. CDR3 protein: CASNLWGGNTEAFF. The CDR3 nucleotides read TGTGCCAGCAACCTTTGGGGGGGCAACACTGAAGCTTTCTTT. The chain combines TRBV28 with TRBJ1-1; perhaps TRBD1 as D (6 bases). With 7 bases removed from V and 2 bases from J, the gap between germline ends came to 14 bases. This CDR3 is built from 14 residues. CDR1 and CDR2 (germline): MDHEN, SYDVKM.

In its sample, this clonotype was seen many times. The genes are TRBV5-1 and TRBJ1-1; D ambiguous. CDR1 is SGHRS and CDR2 is YFSETQ in the germline V gene. V lost 2 bases and J lost 0, with 5 bases in between. The CDR3 runs 13 residues. The CDR3 DNA follows: TGCGCCAGCAGCTTCAAGATGAACACTGAAGCTTTCTTT. Translation gives CASSFKMNTEAFF.

In DNA, the CDR3 is TGTGCCAGCAGCTTAGTCCAGCTTAGCGAGAGCACAGATACGCAGTATTTT. This encodes CASSLVQLSESTDTQYF. The rearrangement uses TRBV7-9 and TRBJ2-3, with D tentatively TRBD2 (5 bases). The CDR3 has 17 residues. Trimming took off 1 base at V and 0 bases at J, with 14 bases between the two ends. Germline V gene sequence: CDR1 SEHNR, CDR2 FQNEAQ (reference sequence).

The genes are TRBV6-2 or TRBV6-3 and TRBJ2-3, with D unresolved. The CDR3 consists of 19 residues. Germline V gene sequence: CDR1 MNHEY, CDR2 SVGEGT. Trimming took 2 bases from V and 0 from J, leaving 21 bases between them. CDR3 sequence reads: CASSYPTPQDVRSTDTQYF. The CDR3 nucleotides are TGTGCCAGCAGTTACCCCACCCCGCAGGACGTTCGTAGCACAGATACGCAGTATTTT.

This clonotype showed up many times. The rearrangement links TRBV20-1 to TRBJ1-1, with D possibly TRBD1 on 6 matching bases. CDR3 size: 14 residues. Trimming took 8 bases from V and 0 from J, leaving 16 bases between them. In germline, CDR1 is DFQATT, CDR2 SNEGSKA (reference sequence). CDR3 nucleotide sequence: TGCAGTTCACACGCCGGGGGCATGAACACTGAAGCTTTCTTT. Residues: CSSHAGGMNTEAFF.

This clonotype was seen at least ten times. The chain carries TRBV6-1 and TRBJ1-1; D gene uncertain. The CDR3 is 13 residues long. V lost 3 bases to trimming and J lost 4 bases, with 9 bases between them. Germline-derived CDR1 and CDR2 are MNHNS and SASEGT. This chain's CDR3 is CASSDFIGTEAFF. The DNA for the CDR3 is TGTGCCAGCAGTGACTTCATTGGCACTGAAGCTTTCTTT.

This clonotype came up a few times. This chain links TRBV7-2 with TRBJ2-1, with TRBD2 as a possible D gene (6 bases). V was pared by 6 bases and J by 4 bases, with 10 bases between. This CDR3 is 13 amino acids long. Germline V gives CDR1 SGHTA, CDR2 FQGNSA. CDR3 nucleotide sequence: TGTGCCAGCAGGGGCGGGATATACAATGAGCAGTTCTTC. Its protein product is CASRGGIYNEQFF.

The chain employs TRBV5-4 and TRBJ1-3, with D perhaps matching TRBD1 (6 bases). Germline-derived CDR1 and CDR2 are SGHNT and YYREEE (reference sequence). CDR3 length equals 13 residues. Trimming shortened V by 3 bases and J by 4 bases, and 8 bases separated the two germline ends. The CDR3 sequence: CASSSRGGNTIYF. Written as DNA, the CDR3 is TGTGCCAGCAGCTCCAGGGGAGGAAACACCATATATTTT.

This clonotype has at least ten counts. This rearrangement joins TRBV28 to TRBJ2-1; a possible D gene is TRBD2 (6 bases). The V end lost 2 bases, the J end lost 0 bases, and 8 bases lay between the germline ends. The CDR3 is 15 amino acids. Germline V gives CDR1 MDHEN, CDR2 SYDVKM. The CDR3 DNA sequence: TGTGCCAGCAGTTTAGGCGGGAACTCCTACAATGAGCAGTTCTTC. Its translation: CASSLGGNSYNEQFF.

A single count supports this clonotype. A read error is possible here, since a much larger clone lies one base away. The rearrangement links TRBV6-6 to TRBJ2-7; D is uncertain. The CDR3 extends over 16 amino acids. CDR1 is MNHNY, CDR2 SVGAGI, per germline (reference sequence). Trimming stripped 0 bases from V and 7 bases from J, with 19 bases between. CDR3 residues: CASSYSTFLGYNEQYF. CDR3 coding DNA: TGTGCCAGCAGTTACTCGACATTCTTGGGGTACAATGAGCAGTACTTC.

The CDR3 DNA follows: TGTGCCAGCAGTTACTCGTCGGGAAGGATAAACACTGAAGCTTTCTTT. Its translation is CASSYSSGRINTEAFF. The V call is TRBV6-2 or TRBV6-3, the J call TRBJ1-1; D is unclear. Deletions cut 0 bases from V and 2 bases from J, with 13 bases between. The CDR3 length is 16 residues. Germline CDR1 is MNHEY and CDR2 is SVGEGT.

This clonotype showed up just once. Being one base from a much bigger clone, this may be a read error. V and J are TRBV27 and TRBJ1-1; a weak D match, TRBD1 (6 bases). Looked up from germline, CDR1 is MNHEY and CDR2 is SMNVEV (reference sequence). This CDR3 is built from 12 residues. V gave up 7 bases and J gave up 8 bases, with 14 bases separating them. Here the CDR3 reads CASIRPGAEAFF. The CDR3 nucleotides are TGTGCCAGCATCCGACCAGGGGCGGAAGCTTTCTTT.

This clonotype was observed a few times. The J gene is TRBJ1-2, the V gene TRBV3-1; 7 bases map to TRBD1. V shed 2 bases and J 4 bases; nucleotides not matched to a gene: 4. This CDR3 is built from 14 residues. Per the germline V gene, CDR1 is LGHDT and CDR2 is YNNKEL (reference sequence). The CDR3 region has the DNA TGTGCCAGCAGCCAAAGGGACAGTCGCTATGGCTACACCTTC. Its protein product is CASSQRDSRYGYTF.

The V and J genes are TRBV20-1 and TRBJ1-1; TRBD1 might be the D (5 bases). V lost 0 bases and J 0 bases, leaving 17 bases between the germline ends. CDR1 is DFQATT, CDR2 SNEGSKA, per germline (reference sequence). There are 17 residues in the CDR3. The CDR3 DNA is TGCAGTGCTAGAGATCAACGGGGCGTATGGATGAACACTGAAGCTTTCTTT. This codes for CSARDQRGVWMNTEAFF.

The chain links TRBV7-2 to TRBJ2-7; TRBD2 might be the D (5 bases). Trimming took off 4 bases at V and 5 bases at J, with 18 bases between the two ends. The CDR3 consists of 15 residues. Germline V lookup: CDR1 SGHTA, CDR2 FQGNSA. DNA of the CDR3: TGTGCCAGCAGCTCCCCCGGGCGGGCAAACAACGAGCAGTACTTC. Translating gives CASSSPGRANNEQYF.

This chain connects TRBV12-3 or TRBV12-4 to TRBJ2-7; 7 bases align to TRBD1. The CDR3 length is 18 residues. J lost 7 bases, V lost 4 bases, and 22 bases had no gene match. CDR3 coding DNA: TGTGCCAGCAGTTCCTTGACAGGGAACGGGCCCTACTACAATGAGCAGTACTTC. This sequence encodes CASSSLTGNGPYYNEQYF.

This clonotype was seen repeatedly, ten times or more. V is TRBV20-1 and J is TRBJ1-2; D is uncertain. V was trimmed by 2 bases and J by 3 bases, leaving 16 bases between them. Germline CDR1 DFQATT, CDR2 SNEGSKA (reference sequence). The CDR3 runs 15 residues. The CDR3 DNA follows: TGCAGTGCTAGACAAAAGTCCCCCGGCTACTATGGCTACACCTTC. Its protein product is CSARQKSPGYYGYTF.

J is TRBJ2-6 and V is TRBV4-1; D is unclear. From germline, CDR1 is MGHRA and CDR2 YSYEKL. V lost 0 bases, J lost 2 bases, and 8 bases lay in between. CDR3 size: 16 residues. The CDR3 is CASSQDWAAGANVLTF. CDR3 nucleotides: TGCGCCAGCAGCCAAGATTGGGCGGCTGGGGCCAACGTCCTGACTTTC.

This clonotype occurred a few times. This chain links TRBV4-2 with TRBJ2-7; 10 bases map to TRBD2. V lost 1 base to trimming and J lost 3 bases; unmatched junction nucleotides: 6. CDR1 is LGHNA and CDR2 is YNFKEQ in the germline V gene. CDR3 size: 16 residues. The DNA for the CDR3 is TGTGCCAGCAGCCAAGCGGGACTAGCGACCGTCTACGAGCAGTACTTC. It encodes CASSQAGLATVYEQYF.